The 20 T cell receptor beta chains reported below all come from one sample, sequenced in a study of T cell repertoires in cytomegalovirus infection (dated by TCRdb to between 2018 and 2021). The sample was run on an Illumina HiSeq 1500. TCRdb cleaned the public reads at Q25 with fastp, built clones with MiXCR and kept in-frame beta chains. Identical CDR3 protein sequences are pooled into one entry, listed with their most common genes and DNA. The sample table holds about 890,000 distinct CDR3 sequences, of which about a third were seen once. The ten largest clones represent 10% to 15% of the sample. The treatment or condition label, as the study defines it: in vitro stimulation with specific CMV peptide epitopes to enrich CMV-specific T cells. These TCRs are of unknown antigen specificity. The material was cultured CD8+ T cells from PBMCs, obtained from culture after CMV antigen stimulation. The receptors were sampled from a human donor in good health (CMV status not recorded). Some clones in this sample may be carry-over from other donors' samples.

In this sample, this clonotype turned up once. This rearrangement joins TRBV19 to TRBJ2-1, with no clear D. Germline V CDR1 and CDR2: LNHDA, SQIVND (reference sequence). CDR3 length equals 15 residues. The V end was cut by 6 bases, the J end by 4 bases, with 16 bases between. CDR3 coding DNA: TGTGCCAGTAGCCCTATGAGCATGGGATACAATGAGCAGTTCTTC. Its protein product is CASSPMSMGYNEQFF. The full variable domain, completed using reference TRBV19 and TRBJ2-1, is DGGITQSPKYLFRKEGQNVTLSCEQNLNHDAMYWYRQDPGQGLRLIYYSQIVNDFQKGDIAEGYSVSREKKESFPLTVTSAQKNPTAFYLCASSPMSMGYNEQFFGPGTRLTVL.

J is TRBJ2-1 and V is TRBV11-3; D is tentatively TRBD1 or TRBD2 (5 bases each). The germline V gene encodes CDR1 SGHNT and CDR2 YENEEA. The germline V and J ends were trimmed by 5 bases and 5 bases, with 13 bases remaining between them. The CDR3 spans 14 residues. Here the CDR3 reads CASSGRDGHNEQFF. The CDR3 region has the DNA TGTGCCAGCAGCGGCCGGGACGGTCACAATGAGCAGTTCTTC.

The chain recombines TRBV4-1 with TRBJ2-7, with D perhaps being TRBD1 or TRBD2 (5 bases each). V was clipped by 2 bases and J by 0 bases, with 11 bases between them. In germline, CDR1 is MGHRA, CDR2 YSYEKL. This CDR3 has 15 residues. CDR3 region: CASSQRDGPSYEQYV. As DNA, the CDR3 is TGCGCCAGCAGCCAACGGGACGGACCCTCCTACGAGCAGTACGTC.

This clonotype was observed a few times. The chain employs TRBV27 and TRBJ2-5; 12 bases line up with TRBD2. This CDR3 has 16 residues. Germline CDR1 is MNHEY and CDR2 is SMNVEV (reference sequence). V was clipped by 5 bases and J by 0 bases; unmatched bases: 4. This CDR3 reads CASSPLAGGDQETQYF. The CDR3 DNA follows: TGTGCCAGCAGTCCCCTAGCGGGGGGGGACCAAGAGACCCAGTACTTC.

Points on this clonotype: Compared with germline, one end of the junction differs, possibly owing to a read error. The CDR3 coding sequence is TGTGCCACCAGGAGAGGGGGGATGAACACTGAAGCTTTCTTT. Amino acid sequence: CATRRGGMNTEAFF. The gene calls are TRBV15 and TRBJ1-1, with a weak D call TRBD1 (6 bases). The CDR3 length is 14 residues. CDR1 is LNHNV and CDR2 is YYDKDF in the germline V gene (reference sequence). Supplemented by reference TRBV15 and TRBJ1-1, the full variable domain reads DAMVIQNPRYQVTQFGKPVTLSCSQTLNHNVMYWYQQKSSQAPKLLFHYYDKDFNNEADTPDNFQSRRPNTSFCFLDIRSPGLGDTAMYLCATRRGGMNTEAFFGQGTRLTVV.

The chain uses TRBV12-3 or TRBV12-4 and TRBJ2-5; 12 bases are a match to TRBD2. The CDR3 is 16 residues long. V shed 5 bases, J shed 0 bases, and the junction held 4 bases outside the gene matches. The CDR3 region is CASSLLAGGYQETQYF. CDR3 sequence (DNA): TGTGCCAGCAGTCTCCTAGCGGGGGGGTACCAAGAGACCCAGTACTTC.

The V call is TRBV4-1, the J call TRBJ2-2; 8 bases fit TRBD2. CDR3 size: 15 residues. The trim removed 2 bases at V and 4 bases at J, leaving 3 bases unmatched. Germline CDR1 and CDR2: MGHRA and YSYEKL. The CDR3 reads CASSQLTSVTGELFF. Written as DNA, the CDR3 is TGCGCCAGCAGCCAACTGACTAGCGTCACCGGGGAGCTGTTTTTT.

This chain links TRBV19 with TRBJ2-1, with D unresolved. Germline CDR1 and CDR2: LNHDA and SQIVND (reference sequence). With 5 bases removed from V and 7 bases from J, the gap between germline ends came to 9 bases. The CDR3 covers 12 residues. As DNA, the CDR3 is TGTGCCAGTAGTGTAGCAGCGAATGAGCAGTTCTTC. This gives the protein CASSVAANEQFF.

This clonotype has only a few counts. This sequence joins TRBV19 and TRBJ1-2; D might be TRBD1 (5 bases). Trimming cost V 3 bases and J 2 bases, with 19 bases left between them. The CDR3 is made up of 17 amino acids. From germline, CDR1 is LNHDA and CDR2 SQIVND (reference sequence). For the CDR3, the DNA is TGTGCCAGTAGTATCACCCTCTTAAGGGGCGGAAACTATGGCTACACCTTC. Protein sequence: CASSITLLRGGNYGYTF.

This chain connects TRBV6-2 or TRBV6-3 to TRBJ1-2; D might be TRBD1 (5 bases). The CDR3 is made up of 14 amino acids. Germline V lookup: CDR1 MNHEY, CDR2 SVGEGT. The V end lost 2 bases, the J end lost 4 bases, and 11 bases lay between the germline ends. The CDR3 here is CASSYTGFIYGYTF. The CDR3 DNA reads TGTGCCAGCAGTTACACAGGCTTCATCTATGGCTACACCTTC.

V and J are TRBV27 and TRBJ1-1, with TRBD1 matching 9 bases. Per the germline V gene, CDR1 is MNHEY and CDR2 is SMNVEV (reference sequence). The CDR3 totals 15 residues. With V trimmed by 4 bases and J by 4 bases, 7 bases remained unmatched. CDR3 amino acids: CASSSRQGVSTEAFF. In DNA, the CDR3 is TGTGCCAGCAGTTCCCGACAGGGGGTGAGCACTGAAGCTTTCTTT.

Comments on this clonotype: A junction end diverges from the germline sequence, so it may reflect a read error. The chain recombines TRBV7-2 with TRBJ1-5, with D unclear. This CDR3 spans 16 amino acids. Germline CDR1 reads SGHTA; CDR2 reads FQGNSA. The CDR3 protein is CASSLGSGYSNQAQHF. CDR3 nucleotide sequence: TGTGCCAGCAGCTTGGGCAGTGGTTATAGCAATCAGGCCCAGCATTTT.

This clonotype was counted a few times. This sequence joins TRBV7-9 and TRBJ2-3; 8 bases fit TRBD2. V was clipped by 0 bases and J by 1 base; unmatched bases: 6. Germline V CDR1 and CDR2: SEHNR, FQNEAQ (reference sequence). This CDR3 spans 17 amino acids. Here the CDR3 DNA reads TGTGCCAGCAGCTTAGCTCCGCGAGCGGGGGGCACAGATACGCAGTATTTT. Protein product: CASSLAPRAGGTDTQYF.

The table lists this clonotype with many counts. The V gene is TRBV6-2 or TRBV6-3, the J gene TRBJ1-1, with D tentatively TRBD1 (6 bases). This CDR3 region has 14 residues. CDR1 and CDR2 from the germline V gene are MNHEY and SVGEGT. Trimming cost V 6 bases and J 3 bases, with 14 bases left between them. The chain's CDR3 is CASRPGVRDTEAFF. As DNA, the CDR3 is TGTGCCAGCAGGCCAGGGGTGAGGGACACTGAAGCTTTCTTT.

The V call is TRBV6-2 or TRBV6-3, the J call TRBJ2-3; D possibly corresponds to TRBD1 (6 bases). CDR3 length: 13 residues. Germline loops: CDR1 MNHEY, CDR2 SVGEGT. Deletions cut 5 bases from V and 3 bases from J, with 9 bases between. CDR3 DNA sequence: TGTGCCAGCAGTATAGGACAGACAGATACGCAGTATTTT. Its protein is CASSIGQTDTQYF.

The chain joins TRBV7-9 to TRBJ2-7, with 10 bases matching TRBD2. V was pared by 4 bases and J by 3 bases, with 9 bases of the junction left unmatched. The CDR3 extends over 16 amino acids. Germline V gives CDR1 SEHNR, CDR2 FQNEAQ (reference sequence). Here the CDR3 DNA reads TGTGCCAGCAGCTCTTCCTCTTTAGCGGGGGGCTACGAGCAGTACTTC. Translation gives CASSSSSLAGGYEQYF.

The CDR3 loop is CASRGGVRTNTGELFF. The CDR3 DNA reads TGTGCCAGCAGGGGGGGGGTTAGGACGAACACCGGGGAGCTGTTTTTT. The chain employs TRBV6-1 and TRBJ2-2, with 7 bases fitting TRBD2. Trimming removed 6 bases from V and 0 bases from J; junction bases left unmatched: 7. The CDR3 extends over 16 amino acids. Per the germline V gene, CDR1 is MNHNS and CDR2 is SASEGT.

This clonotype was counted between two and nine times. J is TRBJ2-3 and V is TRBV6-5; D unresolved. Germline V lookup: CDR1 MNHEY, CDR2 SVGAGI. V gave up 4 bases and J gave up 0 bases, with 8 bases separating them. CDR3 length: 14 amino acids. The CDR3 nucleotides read TGTGCCAGCAGTTCCACAGTTAGCACAGATACGCAGTATTTT. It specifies CASSSTVSTDTQYF.

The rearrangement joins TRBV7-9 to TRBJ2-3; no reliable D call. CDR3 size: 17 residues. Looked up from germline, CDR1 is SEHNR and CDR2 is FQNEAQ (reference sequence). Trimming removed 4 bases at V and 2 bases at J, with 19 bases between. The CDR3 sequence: CASSSFIGATYTDTQYF. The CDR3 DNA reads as TGTGCCAGCAGCTCCTTCATCGGAGCAACATACACAGATACGCAGTATTTT.

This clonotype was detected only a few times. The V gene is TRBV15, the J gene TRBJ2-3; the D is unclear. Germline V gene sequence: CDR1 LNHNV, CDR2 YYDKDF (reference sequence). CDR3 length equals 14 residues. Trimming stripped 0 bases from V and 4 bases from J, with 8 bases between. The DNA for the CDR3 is TGTGCCACCAGCAGAGATTCTTGGGCAGATACGCAGTATTTT. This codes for CATSRDSWADTQYF.